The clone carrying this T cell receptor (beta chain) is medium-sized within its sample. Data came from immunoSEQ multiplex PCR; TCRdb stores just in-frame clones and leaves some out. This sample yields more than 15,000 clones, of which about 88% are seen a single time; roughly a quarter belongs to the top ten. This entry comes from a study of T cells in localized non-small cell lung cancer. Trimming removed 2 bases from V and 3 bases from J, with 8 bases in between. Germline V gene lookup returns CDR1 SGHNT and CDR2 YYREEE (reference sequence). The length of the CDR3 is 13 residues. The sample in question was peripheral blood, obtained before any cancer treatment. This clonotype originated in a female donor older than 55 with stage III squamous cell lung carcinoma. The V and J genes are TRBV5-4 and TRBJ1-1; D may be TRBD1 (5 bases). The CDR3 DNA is TGTGCCAGCAGCTTTGGGGGTTACACTGAAGCTTTCTTT. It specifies CASSFGGYTEAFF.